The subject of this entry is one TCR beta chain. Its antigen is undetermined. RNA transcripts yielded amplified TCR beta CDR3 regions. HTBI primers were used for first-round RT-PCR of the TCR CDR3. TCRdb reanalysed the multiplex PCR reads using MiXCR and keeps one entry per CDR3 protein. The sample has approximately 400,000 distinct CDR3 sequences, approximately 14% seen once. The data were obtained in a study of T cells in Graves' hyperthyroidism and ophthalmopathy. Study-wide results and caveats: Ophthalmopathy was identified by the model a median approximately 6.4 months ahead of onset. By a 13 V-J model, ophthalmopathy was set apart from stable hyperthyroidism. The majority of expanded thyroid clonotypes above 0.001 also appeared in blood.

J lost 5 bases, V lost 3 bases, and 5 bases had no gene match. CDR1 SGDLS and CDR2 YYNGEE come from the germline V gene. The CDR3 length is 16 residues. In the ophthalmopathy cohort, Clinical Activity Score was at least 3, NOSPECS grade at least 4, and duration under 3 months. The sequence was collected from a woman between 25 and 40 years old with Graves' ophthalmopathy. V usage is TRBV9 and J usage is TRBJ2-4, with 13 bases lining up with TRBD2. Sequencing was performed on blood. In DNA form, the CDR3 reads TGTGCCAGCAGCGGCGGGACTAGCGGGGCTGAAAACATTCAGTACTTC. As protein: CASSGGTSGAENIQYF.